The 13 T cell receptor beta chains below all came from one sample that was sequenced in a study of blood T cell repertoires in COVID-19. The data were produced by immunoSEQ multiplex PCR, yet TCRdb's version contains in-frame clones alone and is incomplete. The table has roughly 130,000 clones, roughly 83% seen once. Sequencing used PBMCs or T cells enriched from blood (not recorded which). Every receptor here comes from a man between 35 and 55 years old with acute COVID-19.

The chain links TRBV11-2 to TRBJ2-2; maybe TRBD2 (6 bases). Germline values: CDR1 SGHAT, CDR2 FQNNGV. This CDR3 contains 15 residues. Between the trimmed V and J ends, which lost 0 bases and 7 bases, there was a span of 12 bases. CDR3 sequence (DNA): TGTGCCAGCAGCTTAGAGGACTATCGGCACGGGGAGCTGTTTTTT. Protein: CASSLEDYRHGELFF.

This chain connects TRBV13 to TRBJ2-7; 9 bases are a match to TRBD1. CDR1 and CDR2 (germline): PRHDT, FYEKMQ (reference sequence). The V and J ends lost 0 bases and 2 bases, in that order; junction bases with no gene match: 2. The CDR3 is 15 residues long. The CDR3 is CASSLGGTGTYEQYF. CDR3 nucleotide sequence: TGTGCCAGCAGCTTAGGGGGGACAGGGACCTACGAGCAGTACTTC.

This clone was detected a few times. The chain has TRBV4-1 and TRBJ1-5, with a tentative D call TRBD1 (6 bases). V shed 5 bases and J shed 9 bases, with 20 bases lying between them. The germline V gene encodes CDR1 MGHRA and CDR2 YSYEKL. The CDR3 has 15 amino acids. The CDR3 here is CASSLGGTRTRPQHF. CDR3 DNA sequence: TGCGCCAGCAGCTTGGGAGGGACACGGACCAGGCCCCAGCATTTT.

The chain links TRBV13 to TRBJ2-1; TRBD1 is a possible D gene (5 bases). The V end was cut by 3 bases, the J end by 4 bases, with 10 bases between. This CDR3 is built from 14 residues. Per the germline V gene, CDR1 is PRHDT and CDR2 is FYEKMQ (reference sequence). CDR3 region: CASSLPQEYNEQFF. The CDR3 DNA is TGTGCCAGCAGCTTGCCACAGGAATACAATGAGCAGTTCTTC.

As DNA, the CDR3 is TGTGCCAGCAGCTCAGGCCTGTCAGGGATAACCCACGAGCAGTACTTC. Amino acid sequence: CASSSGLSGITHEQYF. The V gene is TRBV14, the J gene TRBJ2-7; tentative D call: TRBD1 (5 bases). Trimming left V 5 bases short and J 5 bases short, with 22 bases between. Germline loops: CDR1 SGHDN, CDR2 FVKESK. The CDR3 totals 16 residues.

This clone was observed a handful of times. The V and J genes are TRBV7-9 and TRBJ2-7, with 11 bases fitting TRBD1. CDR3 size: 16 residues. Germline CDR1 reads SEHNR; CDR2 reads FQNEAQ (reference sequence). V trimming: 2 bases; J trimming: 4 bases; junction bases outside the gene matches: 7. The CDR3 loop is CASSLIGTGGTYEQYF. CDR3 DNA sequence: TGTGCCAGCAGCTTAATCGGGACAGGGGGTACTTACGAGCAGTACTTC.

The chain combines TRBV11-2 with TRBJ2-1; 9 bases fit TRBD2. V was clipped by 0 bases and J by 2 bases; unmatched bases: 5. The CDR3 covers 17 residues. Germline CDR1 SGHAT, CDR2 FQNNGV. Here the CDR3 DNA reads TGTGCCAGCAGCTTAGAAGCGGGGGGCCTACCCTACAATGAGCAGTTCTTC. As protein: CASSLEAGGLPYNEQFF.

This clone showed up just once. This chain uses TRBV30 with TRBJ1-2, with D possibly being TRBD1 (5 bases). The germline V and J ends were trimmed by 3 bases and 4 bases, with 21 bases remaining between them. The CDR3 spans 16 residues. Germline CDR1 is GTSNPN and CDR2 is SVGIG (reference sequence). CDR3 sequence: CAWRDVQGSNSYGYTF. The CDR3 bases are TGTGCCTGGAGGGATGTTCAGGGAAGTAATAGCTATGGCTACACCTTC.

This chain uses TRBV15 with TRBJ2-7; 9 bases are shared with TRBD1. The CDR3 runs 15 residues. V shed 0 bases, J shed 3 bases, and the junction held 3 bases outside the gene matches. Germline CDR1 reads LNHNV; CDR2 reads YYDKDF (reference sequence). CDR3 sequence reads: CATSRDLGQGYEQYF. In nucleotides, the CDR3 is TGTGCCACCAGCAGAGATTTGGGACAGGGCTACGAGCAGTACTTC.

V gene TRBV16 combines with J gene TRBJ2-6; 7 bases are shared with TRBD1. The germline gives CDR1 KGHSY, CDR2 FQNENV. J gave up 0 bases and V 4 bases, and 3 bases lay outside the gene matches. The CDR3 is made up of 16 amino acids. CDR3 protein: CASSLQGSSGANVLTF. The CDR3, as DNA: TGTGCCAGCAGCCTACAGGGGAGCTCTGGGGCCAACGTCCTGACTTTC.

The chain has TRBV19 and TRBJ1-5; D ambiguous. The CDR3 length is 12 residues. The germline gives CDR1 LNHDA, CDR2 SQIVND (reference sequence). V was clipped by 5 bases and J by 9 bases, with 11 bases between them. CDR3 in DNA: TGTGCCAGTAGTCCCATCGCGGGGCCCCAGCATTTT. Protein: CASSPIAGPQHF.

The chain employs TRBV28 and TRBJ2-7; TRBD1 matches at 7 bases. The CDR3 extends over 13 amino acids. Germline CDR1 reads MDHEN; CDR2 reads SYDVKM. Unmatched junction bases numbered 3, after V lost 4 bases and J lost 3 bases. CDR3 sequence: CASSSTGIYEQYF. The CDR3 DNA follows: TGTGCCAGCAGTTCGACAGGGATCTACGAGCAGTACTTC.

V is TRBV6-5 and J is TRBJ2-2; D possibly corresponds to TRBD1 (5 bases). Germline V lookup: CDR1 MNHEY, CDR2 SVGAGI. Trimming removed 0 bases at V and 7 bases at J, with 6 bases between. The CDR3 consists of 13 residues. Written as DNA, the CDR3 is TGTGCCAGCAGTTACTCAAGGGGCGGGGAGCTGTTTTTT. This sequence encodes CASSYSRGGELFF.